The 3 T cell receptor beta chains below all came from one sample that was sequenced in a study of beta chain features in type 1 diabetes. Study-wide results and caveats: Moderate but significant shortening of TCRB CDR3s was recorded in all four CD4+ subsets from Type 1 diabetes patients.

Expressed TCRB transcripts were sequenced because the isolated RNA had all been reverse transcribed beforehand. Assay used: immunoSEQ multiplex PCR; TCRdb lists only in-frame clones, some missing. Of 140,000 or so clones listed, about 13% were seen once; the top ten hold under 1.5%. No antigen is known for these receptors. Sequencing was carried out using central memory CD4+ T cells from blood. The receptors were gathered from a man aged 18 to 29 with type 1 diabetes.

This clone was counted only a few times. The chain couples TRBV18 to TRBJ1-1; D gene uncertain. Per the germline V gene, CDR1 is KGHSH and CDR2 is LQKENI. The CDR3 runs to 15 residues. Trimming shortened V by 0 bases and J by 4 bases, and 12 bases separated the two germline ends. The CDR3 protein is CASSPPGREGTEAFF. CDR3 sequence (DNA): TGTGCCAGCTCACCACCGGGTCGGGAAGGCACTGAAGCTTTCTTT.

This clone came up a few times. In nucleotides, the CDR3 is TGTGCCAGCAGCCTGAAGTGGCACACTGAAGCTTTCTTT. This encodes CASSLKWHTEAFF. The chain has TRBV5-4 and TRBJ1-1; D remains unclear. There are 13 residues in the CDR3. The germline CDR1 and CDR2 sequences are SGHNT and YYREEE (reference sequence). V lost 4 bases, J lost 3 bases, and 10 bases lay in between.

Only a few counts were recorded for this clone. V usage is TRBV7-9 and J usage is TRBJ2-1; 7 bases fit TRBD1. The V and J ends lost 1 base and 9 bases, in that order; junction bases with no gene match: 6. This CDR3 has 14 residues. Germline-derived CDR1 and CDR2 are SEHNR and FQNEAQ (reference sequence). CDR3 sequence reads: CASSLDGQAGEQFF. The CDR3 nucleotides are TGTGCCAGCAGCTTAGACGGACAGGCCGGTGAGCAGTTCTTC.